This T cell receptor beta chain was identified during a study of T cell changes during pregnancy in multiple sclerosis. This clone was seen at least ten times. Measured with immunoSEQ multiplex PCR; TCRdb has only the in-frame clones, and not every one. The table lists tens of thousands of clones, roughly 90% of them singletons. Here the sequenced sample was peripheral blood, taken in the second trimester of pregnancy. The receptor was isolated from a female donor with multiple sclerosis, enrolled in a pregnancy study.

CDR3 residues: CASSLGRGIDLTGELFF. The CDR3 DNA follows: TGTGCCAGCAGCCTAGGCCGAGGCATTGATTTGACCGGGGAGCTGTTTTTT. The chain combines TRBV11-2 with TRBJ2-2; D remains ambiguous. This CDR3 has 17 amino acids. Germline CDR1 is SGHAT and CDR2 is FQNNGV. With 5 bases removed from V and 5 bases from J, the gap between germline ends came to 21 bases.